Included here is one T cell receptor (beta chain) sequence, with context. At least ten counts were recorded for this clonotype. Its antigen has not been determined. Per-base quality was not reported, and no clone a single base away is much larger than it. This sample was included in a study of immune heterogeneity within non-small cell lung tumors (dated by TCRdb to between 2018 and 2020). Regarding the complete study: Histology comprised a few squamous cell carcinomas, more than 8 non-squamous carcinomas and 1 tumor not otherwise specified. Transcriptome data were available for just 40 to 50 loci from about a dozen patients, whereas TCR repertoire analysis spanned approximately 57 tumor loci from 15 patients. Whole-exome sequencing, RNA-seq and TCR beta repertoire sequencing were combined for multiple spatially distinct regions from each NSCLC tumor so that intratumoral immune heterogeneity could be examined. For mutant peptides 8 to 11 amino acids long, netMHCpan-3.0 predicted neoantigen binding to the HLA alleles of each patient.

The TCR beta CDR3 region was amplified with a multiplex PCR system whose first round ran for approximately 10 cycles using 32 V-gene forward primers and 13 J-gene reverse primers. The first PCR round used a QIAGEN Multiplex PCR Kit, and the primer sequences were filed in Chinese patent CN105087789A. Illumina universal primers were added in a second PCR round performed with the Phusion High-Fidelity PCR Kit. Sequencing of the TCR libraries was done on the Illumina HiSeq X Ten platform in paired-end mode with a 151 bp read length. From the authors' description of their analysis: Cutadapt was used to discard reads without multiplex PCR primers, PEAR merged the read pairs, and MiXCR with default settings called the CDR3 regions. Shannon entropy measured repertoire diversity, and clonality was calculated as one minus the Shannon entropy divided by the ln of the count of productive unique sequences. A clonotype counted as a dominant or high-frequency T-cell clone when its frequency was 0.5% or higher. TCRdb itself trimmed the public reads at Q25 with fastp, ran MiXCR and retained productive beta chains. Every CDR3 protein is listed once, alongside the most common genes and DNA of its rows. The V and J calls, along with clone size, are taken from TCRdb and not from the paper's own processing. The table for this sample lists fewer than 15,000 distinct CDR3 sequences; about 25% of them were counted only once. The biggest ten clones account for around an eighth of the sample.

Genomic DNA was extracted from bulk tumor tissue and used as the TCR template, and approximately 600 ng gDNA was amplified per sample. During surgery, multiple biopsies were taken from each primary tumor and placed as far apart as possible within the tumor mass. The study cohort was described as untreated, and patients were newly diagnosed NSCLC cases undergoing curative surgery. The donors were approximately 15 patients with newly diagnosed non-small cell lung cancer who were having surgery with curative intent. Resected tumor masses were reviewed by two independent pathologists. Only DNA and RNA samples of high quality went on to sequencing. Study-level results and caveats: Local T-cell repertoire clonality showed a statistically significant but moderate positive correlation with local tumor mutational burden (R roughly 0.35). Identical dominant CDR3B clonotypes recurred across loci within a patient, yet different tumor locations also harbored unique high-frequency clones. High-frequency TCR beta clonotypes were found to be largely distinct between individual patients.

Specimen: lung tumor tissue. The TCR was taken from a man aged 50-59 years with non-small cell lung cancer.

The DNA sequence follows: TGTGCCAGCAGTTGGGACAGGTCCCCCTACGAGCAGTACTTC. This sequence encodes CASSWDRSPYEQYF. The rearranged chain carries TRBV6-1 and TRBJ2-7, with 8 central nucleotides matching TRBD1. Taken from cysteine to phenylalanine, the CDR3 has 14 residues. Of the read, only the CDR3 DNA is kept; its 42 bases are in frame from base 1. Germline trimming amounts to 5 bases on V and 2 bases on J, with 5 as the count of junction bases outside the gene matches. The germline V gene yields MNHNS for CDR1 and SASEGT for CDR2.